These 24 T cell receptor beta chains were sequenced from one sample in a study of Ad26.COV2.S vaccination and SARS-CoV-2 variants. As for treatment: roughly 19 received Ad26.COV2.S at low or high dose, single or two shots; about 5 received placebo; per-sample allocation not given. Sampling occurred on day 63 after the first vaccine or placebo injection. The method was immunoSEQ multiplex PCR; TCRdb's version includes in-frame clones alone and lacks a portion of them. The table records about 400,000 clones, over 75% of them present only once. The sequencing here drew on peripheral blood, taken in a trial of Ad26.COV2.S vaccine versus placebo. Receptors were obtained from a person aged 18-65 years who received the Ad26.COV2.S COVID-19 vaccine or a placebo.

DNA of the CDR3: TGTGCCAGCAGTGAGGAAAGGATGCGCTACACCTTC. This sequence encodes CASSEERMRYTF. The chain employs TRBV28 and TRBJ1-2; D remains ambiguous. V was trimmed by 5 bases and J by 9 bases, leaving 13 bases between them. The CDR3 consists of 12 residues. Germline lookup yields CDR1 MDHEN and CDR2 SYDVKM.

The chain carries TRBV11-2 and TRBJ2-1; no clear D gene. This CDR3 is built from 15 residues. V gave up 3 bases and J gave up 6 bases, with 15 bases separating them. Germline V gives CDR1 SGHAT, CDR2 FQNNGV. This CDR3 reads CASSFVGPAVNEQFF. CDR3 in DNA: TGTGCCAGCAGCTTTGTTGGGCCGGCCGTCAATGAGCAGTTCTTC. The variable domain in full, completed from reference TRBV11-2 and TRBJ2-1, reads EAGVAQSPRYKIIEKRQSVAFWCNPISGHATLYWYQQILGQGPKLLIQFQNNGVVDDSQLPKDRFSAERLKGVDSTLKIQPAKLEDSAVYLCASSFVGPAVNEQFFGPGTRLTVL.

This chain links TRBV6-5 with TRBJ1-3; maybe TRBD1 (5 bases). CDR3 length: 16 residues. Trimming took 5 bases from V and 2 from J, leaving 16 bases between them. CDR1 and CDR2 from the germline V gene are MNHEY and SVGAGI. For the CDR3, the DNA is TGTGCCAGCAGTAACTGGGCCGGGACTCCTGGAAACACCATATATTTT. As protein: CASSNWAGTPGNTIYF.

The chain links TRBV28 to TRBJ2-3; 9 positions agree with TRBD2. Trimming took 8 bases from V and 0 from J; bases not matched to a gene: 6. The germline V gene encodes CDR1 MDHEN and CDR2 SYDVKM. The CDR3 has 15 amino acids. The CDR3 DNA is TGTGCCAGCCGACCTAGCGGGACTAGCACAGATACGCAGTATTTT. Protein product: CASRPSGTSTDTQYF.

The gene calls are TRBV19 and TRBJ1-5, with unresolved D. The V and J ends lost 3 bases and 3 bases respectively, with 6 bases between them. Germline values: CDR1 LNHDA, CDR2 SQIVND (reference sequence). The CDR3 is 13 residues long. For the CDR3, the DNA is TGTGCCAGTAGTATTACACCCAATCAGCCCCAGCATTTT. Translation: CASSITPNQPQHF.

This chain links TRBV9 with TRBJ1-3; D perhaps matches TRBD1 (5 bases). CDR3 length: 16 residues. The ends were cut back, 0 bases at V and 0 bases at J, with 10 bases in the middle. Germline CDR1 and CDR2: SGDLS and YYNGEE. DNA for the CDR3: TGTGCCAGCAGCGTAGGGGACGGTGTCTCTGGAAACACCATATATTTT. The encoded protein is CASSVGDGVSGNTIYF.

This chain uses TRBV9 with TRBJ2-2; D possibly corresponds to TRBD2 (5 bases). Germline V gene sequence: CDR1 SGDLS, CDR2 YYNGEE. V was clipped by 2 bases and J by 6 bases, with 17 bases between them. CDR3 length equals 16 residues. The CDR3 region is CASSVGGNRGAGELFF. As DNA, the CDR3 is TGTGCCAGCAGCGTTGGTGGGAATCGGGGTGCCGGGGAGCTGTTTTTT.

The V and J genes are TRBV27 and TRBJ2-7; tentatively, D is TRBD2 (5 bases). Germline V gene lookup returns CDR1 MNHEY and CDR2 SMNVEV (reference sequence). The CDR3 covers 13 residues. V was pared by 5 bases and J by 6 bases, with 14 bases between. The CDR3 protein is CASSPIRRGEQYF. CDR3 nucleotides: TGTGCCAGCAGTCCAATCCGCCGGGGCGAGCAGTACTTC.

With regard to this clone: The sample contains more than one DNA sequence encoding this CDR3. The chain recombines TRBV19 with TRBJ1-2; TRBD1 aligns across 7 bases. CDR1 and CDR2 from the germline V gene are LNHDA and SQIVND (reference sequence). Trimming removed 6 bases from V and 4 bases from J; junction bases left unmatched: 5. CDR3 length: 13 amino acids. The CDR3 DNA follows: TGTGCCAGTAGCGACAGGGATTTCTATGGCTACACCTTC. Residues: CASSDRDFYGYTF.

The V and J genes are TRBV19 and TRBJ2-2, with 11 bases matching TRBD2. There are 16 residues in the CDR3. The germline CDR1 and CDR2 sequences are LNHDA and SQIVND (reference sequence). The trim removed 5 bases at V and 4 bases at J, leaving 6 bases unmatched. The CDR3: CASSHTSGSATGELFF. CDR3 sequence (DNA): TGTGCCAGTAGTCACACTAGCGGGAGTGCCACCGGGGAGCTGTTTTTT. Combining the CDR3 with reference TRBV19 and TRBJ2-2 gives the whole variable domain DGGITQSPKYLFRKEGQNVTLSCEQNLNHDAMYWYRQDPGQGLRLIYYSQIVNDFQKGDIAEGYSVSREKKESFPLTVTSAQKNPTAFYLCASSHTSGSATGELFFGEGSRLTVL.

The J gene is TRBJ2-2, the V gene TRBV29-1; 9 bases agree with TRBD1. The CDR3 spans 15 residues. V trimming: 3 bases; J trimming: 4 bases; junction bases outside the gene matches: 6. The germline CDR1 and CDR2 sequences are SQVTM and ANQGSEA. For the CDR3, the DNA is TGCAGCGTTGAGGCCGGGACAGGGACCACCGGGGAGCTGTTTTTT. Residues: CSVEAGTGTTGELFF.

The chain recombines TRBV4-1 with TRBJ2-1; D is unresolved. The CDR3 is made up of 15 amino acids. Trimming pared 4 bases from V and 3 bases from J, leaving 13 bases between. In germline, CDR1 is MGHRA, CDR2 YSYEKL. CDR3 protein: CASSPAAWRYNEQFF. In nucleotides, the CDR3 is TGCGCCAGCAGCCCTGCGGCCTGGCGCTACAATGAGCAGTTCTTC.

This chain links TRBV5-1 with TRBJ1-1; no firm D call. Germline-derived CDR1 and CDR2 are SGHRS and YFSETQ. The CDR3 is made up of 15 amino acids. V lost 2 bases to trimming and J lost 1 base, with 12 bases between them. CDR3 sequence (DNA): TGCGCCAGCAGCTTAAACCGGGCCTCGAACACTGAAGCTTTCTTT. Translation gives CASSLNRASNTEAFF.

About this clone: The same CDR3 arises from other DNA sequences in this sample as well. V is TRBV9 and J is TRBJ2-1, with D tentatively TRBD1 or TRBD2 (5 bases each). V gave up 0 bases and J gave up 4 bases, with 11 bases separating them. CDR1 SGDLS and CDR2 YYNGEE come from the germline V gene. This CDR3 is built from 15 residues. The CDR3 protein is CASSVGLGTYNEQFF. CDR3 nucleotides: TGTGCCAGCAGCGTAGGTTTAGGGACGTACAATGAGCAGTTCTTC.

The CDR3 DNA is TGCGCCAGCAGCCAGAGTTCGGGAGGGGAGTTGAACACTGAAGCTTTCTTT. Encoded protein: CASSQSSGGELNTEAFF. The chain couples TRBV5-1 to TRBJ1-1; tentatively, D is TRBD1 (5 bases). The CDR3 length is 17 residues. Germline values: CDR1 SGHRS, CDR2 YFSETQ. Trimming removed 4 bases at V and 0 bases at J, with 19 bases between.

A single count supports this clone. The identical CDR3 is also encoded by other nucleotide sequences in the sample. V is TRBV19 and J is TRBJ2-7; D is possibly TRBD1 (5 bases). Trimming left V 6 bases short and J 3 bases short, with 9 bases between. The CDR3 spans 12 residues. The germline gives CDR1 LNHDA, CDR2 SQIVND (reference sequence). The CDR3 protein is CASRERGYEQYF. The CDR3 DNA is TGTGCCAGTAGGGAAAGGGGCTACGAGCAGTACTTC.

This clone has a single count. The chain has TRBV6-5 and TRBJ1-1; D not certain. Trimming left V 6 bases short and J 1 base short, with 6 bases between. Germline lookup yields CDR1 MNHEY and CDR2 SVGAGI. The CDR3 runs 12 residues. The CDR3 loop reads CASRGQNTEAFF. The CDR3 DNA follows: TGTGCCAGCAGGGGTCAGAACACTGAAGCTTTCTTT.

V and J are TRBV28 and TRBJ1-2; D not resolved. V shed 2 bases and J shed 4 bases, with 11 bases lying between them. Germline-derived CDR1 and CDR2 are MDHEN and SYDVKM. The CDR3 extends over 14 amino acids. CDR3 bases: TGTGCCAGCAGTTTAACCGCCGTCGGCTATGGCTACACCTTC. Amino acids: CASSLTAVGYGYTF.

The chain links TRBV6-5 to TRBJ2-7; tentative D call: TRBD1 (7 bases). This CDR3 is built from 14 residues. V lost 5 bases to trimming and J lost 0 bases, with 11 bases between them. The germline V gene has CDR1 MNHEY and CDR2 SVGAGI. The CDR3: CASSHRGGSYEQYF. The CDR3 coding sequence is TGTGCCAGCAGTCACAGGGGAGGCTCCTACGAGCAGTACTTC.

The chain uses TRBV4-1 and TRBJ2-2, with 9 positions matching TRBD1. The CDR3 is 15 residues long. The V gene end was trimmed by 3 bases and the J gene end by 5 bases; junction bases not matched to a gene: 4. CDR1 is MGHRA, CDR2 YSYEKL, per germline. CDR3 region: CASSQGQGLTGELFF. CDR3 DNA sequence: TGCGCCAGCAGCCAGGGACAGGGTTTGACCGGGGAGCTGTTTTTT.

This clone came up once. V is TRBV2 and J is TRBJ1-2; D ambiguous. CDR3 length equals 13 residues. V dropped 4 bases and J dropped 6 bases, with 12 bases sitting between them. Germline lookup yields CDR1 SNHLY and CDR2 FYNNEI. Here the CDR3 reads CASSVDGEHGYTF. For the CDR3, the DNA is TGTGCCAGCAGTGTGGACGGCGAACATGGCTACACCTTC.

The rearrangement links TRBV7-9 to TRBJ2-3; D perhaps matches TRBD2 (5 bases). Germline V gene data show CDR1 as SEHNR and CDR2 as FQNEAQ (reference sequence). V was clipped by 1 base and J by 4 bases, with 12 bases between them. The CDR3 loop spans 15 amino acids. The CDR3 is CASSLGLTRADTQYF. CDR3 nucleotide sequence: TGTGCCAGCAGCTTAGGACTCACTAGGGCAGATACGCAGTATTTT.

The V and J genes are TRBV5-1 and TRBJ2-3, with a weak D call TRBD2 (5 bases). With 4 bases removed from V and 3 bases from J, the gap between germline ends came to 12 bases. Germline loops: CDR1 SGHRS, CDR2 YFSETQ. The CDR3 has 14 amino acids. As DNA, the CDR3 is TGCGCCAGCAGCGGAGGAGAGGTTACAGATACGCAGTATTTT. Its protein is CASSGGEVTDTQYF.

The DNA for the CDR3 is TGTGCCAGCAGCCAATGGAGGACAGGGGACTATGGCTACACCTTC. Amino acid sequence: CASSQWRTGDYGYTF. The V call is TRBV3-1 (or the pseudogene TRBV3-2), the J call TRBJ1-2, with 9 nucleotides matching TRBD1. CDR3 length: 15 amino acids. The junction had 4 bases not matched to a gene; V was cut back by 2 bases and J by 3 bases. Germline V gene data show CDR1 as LGHDT and CDR2 as YNNKEL (reference sequence).